Listed below are T cell receptor beta chains from one sample, sequenced in a study of blood T cell repertoires in COVID-19. Assay: immunoSEQ multiplex PCR; the TCRdb copy retains only in-frame clones and omits some. The data contain roughly 260,000 clones, 80% to 90% of them singletons. Sequencing was performed on peripheral blood. The receptors were sampled from a woman between 50 and 59 years old with acute or convalescent COVID-19. CDR3s include the opening cysteine and the closing phenylalanine or tryptophan. A D gene is named only where the DNA matches it firmly. Size tells how often a clone was seen (once, few, many) or the class of an expanded clone, and some rows leave it out.

.	TRBD1	TRBJ1-4	TRBV28	TGTGCCAGCAGTACTCGGACAGGGTGGAATGAAAAACTGTTTTTT	CASSTRTGWNEKLFF
.	TRBD1	TRBJ1-5	TRBV4-1	TGCGCCAGCAGCCAAACAGGGGGCCCTACACCGGGTCAGCCCCAGCATTTT	CASSQTGGPTPGQPQHF
.	.	TRBJ2-3	TRBV16	TGTGCCAGCAGCCGCCGAGTCTCAGATACGCAGTATTTT	CASSRRVSDTQYF
.	TRBD1	TRBJ1-2	TRBV5-4	TGTGCCAGCAGCCCAGACAGGGCAGGCGGCTACACCTTC	CASSPDRAGGYTF
.	.	TRBJ2-4	TRBV9	TGTGCCAGCAGCGCTTCACCTACAGCCAAAAACATTCAGTACTTC	CASSASPTAKNIQYF
.	TRBD1	TRBJ1-1	TRBV2	TGTGCCAGCAGGGACAGGGGGCCTGAAGCTTTCTTT	CASRDRGPEAFF
.	TRBD2	TRBJ2-1	TRBV7-3	TGTGCCAGCAGCCTGACTAGCGGGAGTATCAATGAGCAGTTCTTC	CASSLTSGSINEQFF
.	TRBD1	TRBJ2-7	TRBV5-1	TGCGCCAGCAGCTGGACAGGGCTCCAACCCATCAACTACGAGCAGTACTTC	CASSWTGLQPINYEQYF
.	TRBD1	TRBJ2-5	TRBV5-1	TGCGCCAGTTACCCGGGACAGCGAGAGACCCAGTACTTC	CASYPGQRETQYF
.	.	TRBJ1-2	TRBV15	TGTGCCACCAGCAGCCACGGGGGAGCGGGGTATGGCTACACCTTC	CATSSHGGAGYGYTF
.	TRBD1	TRBJ1-4	TRBV5-1	TGCGCCAGCAGCTTTAGACAGGGGGGGCGTGAAAAACTGTTTTTT	CASSFRQGGREKLFF
.	.	TRBJ1-4	TRBV19	TGTGCCAGTAGTATATCAGGCGTTGGAAAACTGTTTTTT	CASSISGVGKLFF
.	TRBD2	TRBJ2-4	TRBV18	TGTGCCAGCTCACCAGCTAGCGGGCGGGCCAAAAACATTCAGTACTTC	CASSPASGRAKNIQYF
.	.	TRBJ2-7	TRBV6-6	TGTGCCAGCAGTACAGGAGTAACCTACGAGCAGTACTTC	CASSTGVTYEQYF
.	.	TRBJ1-5	TRBV7-6	TGTGCCAGCAGCTTAGGGCAGGGTTTGGGACAGCCCCAGCATTTT	CASSLGQGLGQPQHF
.	TRBD2	TRBJ2-1	TRBV7-9	TGTGCCAGCAGCTTAGCTGGACTAGCGGGAGGGGGGAAGTTCTTC	CASSLAGLAGGGKFF
once	.	TRBJ1-1	TRBV10-3	TGTGCCATCAGTGGTACAGTGGGGGGCACTGAAGCTTTCTTT	CAISGTVGGTEAFF
once	TRBD1	TRBJ1-1	TRBV10-3	TGTGCCATCAGTGCTCAGGGGGAAGGGCGCGGACCTGAAGCTTTCTTT	CAISAQGEGRGPEAFF
once	.	TRBJ2-1	TRBV7-3	TGTGCCAGCCGTCAGGACAGTTACAATGAGCAGTTCTTC	CASRQDSYNEQFF
.	TRBD1	TRBJ1-2	TRBV24-1	TGTGCCACCAGAGACCGGGACAGGGAAGACTATGGCTACACCTTC	CATRDRDREDYGYTF
.	TRBD1	TRBJ2-2	TRBV27	TGTGCCAGCAGGAGTCGAACAGGGGGCTTAAAGGACACCGGGGAGCTGTTTTTT	CASRSRTGGLKDTGELFF
.	.	TRBJ2-7	TRBV27	TGTGCCAGCAGTTCGTCGATTAGCGGTCTTTCCTACGAGCAGTACTTC	CASSSSISGLSYEQYF
.	TRBD2	TRBJ2-7	TRBV28	TGTGCCAGCAGTCCCGGGACTAGCGGGTCTCACGAGCAGTACTTC	CASSPGTSGSHEQYF
once	.	TRBJ1-1	TRBV6-6	TGTGCCAGCAGTACACAGGGGAACACTGAAGCTTTCTTT	CASSTQGNTEAFF
.	.	TRBJ2-5	TRBV19	TGTGCCAGTAGTATACAGGGGCGGCAAGAGACCCAGTACTTC	CASSIQGRQETQYF
.	TRBD2	TRBJ2-5	TRBV24-1	TGTGCCACCAGTGATTTGTATGAGGCGGGAGAGGAGACCCAGTACTTC	CATSDLYEAGEETQYF
.	.	TRBJ2-2	TRBV27	TGTGCCAGCAGTTTAGTGGCTTTCGGGGAGCTGTTTTTT	CASSLVAFGELFF
.	TRBD2	TRBJ2-2	TRBV4-1	TGCGCCAGCAGCCAAGGGGGGAGGGCCCGGACCGGGGAGCTGTTTTTT	CASSQGGRARTGELFF
.	.	TRBJ1-1	TRBV6-5	TGTGCCAGCAGTCCCTCCCCATACGAGAAGGCTTTCTTT	CASSPSPYEKAFF
.	.	TRBJ1-3	TRBV5-1	TGCGCCAGCAGCTTTTCAGCAGGGTCTGGAAACACCATATATTTT	CASSFSAGSGNTIYF
.	TRBD1	TRBJ2-7	TRBV19	TGTGCCAGTAGTATTGCTGGGACAGGGGACTACGAGCAGTACTTC	CASSIAGTGDYEQYF
once	.	TRBJ2-1	TRBV5-1	TGCGCCAGCAGCCCGACTCAAAGCTCCTACAATGAGCAGTTCTTC	CASSPTQSSYNEQFF
.	TRBD1	TRBJ1-1	TRBV18	TGTGCCAGCTCACCACCGGGACAGGGACTTATTTTTACTGAAGCTTTCTTT	CASSPPGQGLIFTEAFF
once	.	TRBJ2-5	TRBV27	TGTGCCAGCAGCAGGACAGTCCAAGAGACCCAGTACTTC	CASSRTVQETQYF
.	.	TRBJ2-1	TRBV7-6	TGTGCCAGCAGCTTAGCCCCGGGGAACAATGAGCAGTTCTTC	CASSLAPGNNEQFF
.	.	TRBJ2-7	TRBV7-3	TGTGCCAGCAGCTACGACTTGTCCTACGAGCAGTACTTC	CASSYDLSYEQYF
.	TRBD2	TRBJ2-3	TRBV5-1	TGCGCCAGCAGCCCCGGACTAGCGGGAGAGGGGGATACGCAGTATTTT	CASSPGLAGEGDTQYF
.	.	TRBJ1-2	TRBV18	TGTGCCAGCTCACGAGCCGTTGGACAGAGGAACTATGGCTACACCTTC	CASSRAVGQRNYGYTF
.	TRBD2	TRBJ2-7	TRBV18	TGTGCCAGCTCACCCGGACTAGCGGGAGTCTGGTACGAGCAGTACTTC	CASSPGLAGVWYEQYF
.	.	TRBJ1-2	TRBV5-1	TGCGCCAGCAGCGTGGACGGCGACCGGGGCTATGGCTACACCTTC	CASSVDGDRGYGYTF
.	.	TRBJ1-5	TRBV21-1	TGTGCCAGCAGCTTCAGGGCTGAGCATCAGCCCCAGCATTTT	CASSFRAEHQPQHF
.	TRBD1	TRBJ1-4	TRBV6-1	TGTGCCAGCAGTGAAGATTCCCGCACAGGGGCAACTAATGAAAAACTGTTTTTT	CASSEDSRTGATNEKLFF
few	TRBD1	TRBJ2-3	TRBV7-3	TGTGCCAGCAGCCGCGGACAGGGGAGCACAGATACGCAGTATTTT	CASSRGQGSTDTQYF
.	.	TRBJ2-7	TRBV9	TGTGCCAGCAGCGTAGGATTAGACTACGAGCAGTACTTC	CASSVGLDYEQYF
.	.	TRBJ2-1	TRBV28	TGTGCCAGCAGCCCCGGACACCCGAACAATGAGCAGTTCTTC	CASSPGHPNNEQFF